Below, 20 T cell receptor beta chains from the same sample are listed, as sequenced in a study of early stage breast cancer tumors. Here immunoSEQ multiplex PCR was the method, and the copy in TCRdb shows in-frame clones only, minus some. There are tens of thousands of clones in the sample; around three quarters occur only once, and 3% to 4% lies in the top ten. The sequencing sample was made of blood. Receptors originate from a person aged 25 to 39 with breast cancer.

The genes are TRBV27 and TRBJ2-7; D is ambiguous. CDR3 length equals 12 residues. The V gene lost 6 bases and the J gene lost 4 bases, with 10 bases spanning the gap. Germline V CDR1 and CDR2: MNHEY, SMNVEV (reference sequence). The CDR3 spells CASRSKSYEQYF. In DNA form, the CDR3 reads TGTGCCAGCAGGTCTAAAAGTTACGAGCAGTACTTC.

For the CDR3, the DNA is TGTGCCAGTGACTCTCCCGGGTCTGGAAACACCATATATTTT. Its protein product is CASDSPGSGNTIYF. J is TRBJ1-3 and V is TRBV19; D is ambiguous. Trimming removed 8 bases from V and 1 base from J, with 12 bases in between. CDR3 length: 14 amino acids. Germline V CDR1 and CDR2: LNHDA, SQIVND (reference sequence).

Only a few counts were recorded for this clone. The rearrangement uses TRBV9 and TRBJ2-7, with a weak D call TRBD2 (5 bases). V lost 3 bases and J lost 1, with 8 bases in between. Germline assignment: CDR1 SGDLS and CDR2 YYNGEE. The CDR3 loop spans 13 amino acids. CDR3 amino acids: CASSEGGSYEQYF. The DNA of the CDR3 is TGTGCCAGCAGCGAAGGCGGGTCCTACGAGCAGTACTTC.

The J gene is TRBJ2-1, the V gene TRBV9; D not certain. The CDR3 totals 16 residues. The ends were cut back, 0 bases at V and 3 bases at J, with 13 bases in the middle. Germline V gives CDR1 SGDLS, CDR2 YYNGEE. The CDR3, as DNA: TGTGCCAGCAGCGTAGGAATGACGGTGGGCTACAATGAGCAGTTCTTC. This sequence encodes CASSVGMTVGYNEQFF.

The chain couples TRBV11-2 to TRBJ2-2; D is uncertain. The V end was cut by 0 bases, the J end by 7 bases, with 9 bases between. Germline assignment: CDR1 SGHAT and CDR2 FQNNGV. The CDR3 is 14 residues long. The CDR3 loop reads CASSLEGSGGELFF. CDR3 DNA sequence: TGTGCCAGCAGCTTAGAAGGCTCTGGCGGGGAGCTGTTTTTT.

V gene TRBV9 combines with J gene TRBJ2-1; D may be TRBD2 (6 bases). The germline gives CDR1 SGDLS, CDR2 YYNGEE. V was shortened by 0 bases and J by 10 bases, with 14 bases between the two germline ends. The CDR3 loop spans 14 amino acids. The CDR3 spells CASSVAYRGLEQFF. The DNA of the CDR3 is TGTGCCAGCAGCGTAGCTTATCGGGGACTCGAGCAGTTCTTC.

This clone has just one count. The chain has TRBV7-2 and TRBJ1-5, with D unresolved. V was clipped by 3 bases and J by 5 bases, with 14 bases between them. CDR3 length: 15 residues. Germline CDR1 reads SGHTA; CDR2 reads FQGNSA. CDR3 sequence (DNA): TGTGCCAGCAGCTTGTTGAGTCTTGGGGATCAGCCCCAGCATTTT. Translating it yields CASSLLSLGDQPQHF.

This clone was seen a handful of times. V usage is TRBV9 and J usage is TRBJ1-6, with 9 positions matching TRBD1. This CDR3 contains 15 residues. Trimming cost V 4 bases and J 3 bases; bases outside gene matches: 2. The germline CDR1 and CDR2 sequences are SGDLS and YYNGEE. The CDR3 reads CASSSGQGYNSPLHF. In DNA form, the CDR3 reads TGTGCCAGCAGCTCGGGACAGGGCTATAATTCACCCCTCCACTTT.

The chain employs TRBV11-3 and TRBJ2-7; D may be TRBD2 (5 bases). The germline CDR1 and CDR2 sequences are SGHNT and YENEEA. The CDR3 has 15 amino acids. The V gene lost 5 bases and the J gene lost 2 bases, with 16 bases spanning the gap. The CDR3 is CASSLQSGTAYEQYF. As DNA, the CDR3 is TGTGCCAGCAGCCTTCAGAGCGGAACGGCCTACGAGCAGTACTTC. The complete variable domain, with remaining parts taken from reference TRBV11-3 and TRBJ2-7, reads EAGVVQSPRYKIIEKKQPVAFWCNPISGHNTLYWYLQNLGQGPELLIRYENEEAVDDSQLPKDRFSAERLKGVDSTLKIQPAELGDSAVYLCASSLQSGTAYEQYFGPGTRLTVT.

The chain carries TRBV19 and TRBJ2-7; no definite D call. Germline CDR1 is LNHDA and CDR2 is SQIVND (reference sequence). V was shortened by 4 bases and J by 6 bases, with 13 bases between the two germline ends. There are 13 residues in the CDR3. CDR3 in amino acids: CASSNGQPGEQYF. The CDR3 coding sequence is TGTGCCAGTAGTAACGGCCAACCGGGCGAGCAGTACTTC.

On this clone: At the DNA level, this CDR3 is encoded by other sequences in the same sample as well. The V and J genes are TRBV7-2 and TRBJ1-6, with 8 bases aligning to TRBD1. CDR1 SGHTA and CDR2 FQGNSA come from the germline V gene. CDR3 length: 15 residues. The junction had 6 bases not matched to a gene; V was cut back by 4 bases and J by 7 bases. CDR3 protein: CASSSGQGGNSPLHF. For the CDR3, the DNA is TGTGCCAGCAGCTCAGGACAGGGAGGAAATTCACCCCTCCACTTT.

This clone has only one observation. J is TRBJ2-3 and V is TRBV6-6; TRBD2 matches 9 bases. Losses at the gene ends were 3 bases for V and 4 bases for J; bases not matched to a gene: 5. Germline-derived CDR1 and CDR2 are MNHNY and SVGAGI (reference sequence). The CDR3 has 15 amino acids. The CDR3 loop reads CASSYGSGRSDTQYF. The CDR3 DNA reads as TGTGCCAGCAGTTATGGGAGCGGGAGGTCAGATACGCAGTATTTT.

The V call is TRBV27, the J call TRBJ1-2; D is possibly TRBD1 (5 bases). From germline, CDR1 is MNHEY and CDR2 SMNVEV (reference sequence). The V end lost 4 bases, the J end lost 7 bases, and 16 bases lay between the germline ends. This CDR3 has 14 amino acids. The CDR3, as DNA: TGTGCCAGCAGTTCCCCGGGACGATCAGCTGGCTACACCTTC. It specifies CASSSPGRSAGYTF.

The rearrangement uses TRBV27 and TRBJ2-7, with no clear D. The CDR3 has 16 amino acids. Trimming took 2 bases from V and 3 from J, leaving 17 bases between them. Germline V gene data show CDR1 as MNHEY and CDR2 as SMNVEV (reference sequence). CDR3 sequence (DNA): TGTGCCAGCAGTTTACCTCTGGACCTAGACGACTACGAGCAGTACTTC. This sequence encodes CASSLPLDLDDYEQYF.

The chain links TRBV6-1 to TRBJ1-4; 10 bases fit TRBD1. V was clipped by 7 bases and J by 6 bases; unmatched bases: 5. The CDR3 covers 14 residues. Germline lookup yields CDR1 MNHNS and CDR2 SASEGT. This chain's CDR3 is CASTTTGGDEKLFF. CDR3 in DNA: TGTGCCAGCACCACGACAGGGGGCGATGAAAAACTGTTTTTT.

The chain joins TRBV27 to TRBJ1-5; no reliable D call. CDR1 and CDR2 (germline): MNHEY, SMNVEV (reference sequence). V lost 3 bases and J 0 bases, leaving 6 bases between the germline ends. CDR3 size: 14 residues. The CDR3 region has the DNA TGTGCCAGCAGTTTCAGTTATAGCAATCAGCCCCAGCATTTT. Translation gives CASSFSYSNQPQHF.

The chain employs TRBV11-3 and TRBJ2-1; 7 nucleotides match TRBD1. The ends lost 5 bases at V and 5 bases at J; junction bases unmatched: 12. Per the germline V gene, CDR1 is SGHNT and CDR2 is YENEEA. This CDR3 is 16 amino acids long. The DNA of the CDR3 is TGTGCCAGCAGCCCAGGGGGTGGAGCCCCCCACAATGAGCAGTTCTTC. This codes for CASSPGGGAPHNEQFF.

The chain uses TRBV7-2 and TRBJ2-7; no firm D call. CDR1 SGHTA and CDR2 FQGNSA come from the germline V gene. The germline V and J ends were trimmed by 1 base and 5 bases, with 12 bases remaining between them. This CDR3 comprises 14 residues. Written as DNA, the CDR3 is TGTGCCAGCAGCTTAGGGTCCCTGCAGAACGAGCAGTACTTC. Amino acid sequence: CASSLGSLQNEQYF.

This clone was counted ten times or more. V and J are TRBV12-5 and TRBJ2-7, with 10 bases identical to TRBD1. The CDR3 totals 13 residues. J was trimmed by 4 bases and V by 6 bases; bases with no gene match: 3. Germline CDR1 reads LGHNT; CDR2 reads FRNRAP. Here the CDR3 DNA reads TGTGCTAGTGGCTGGACAGGGGGATACGAGCAGTACTTC. It yields the protein CASGWTGGYEQYF. The full variable domain, with the rest looked up from reference TRBV12-5 and TRBJ2-7, is DARVTQTPRHKVTEMGQEVTMRCQPILGHNTVFWYRQTMMQGLELLAYFRNRAPLDDSGMPKDRFSAEMPDATLATLKIQPSEPRDSAVYFCASGWTGGYEQYFGPGTRLTVT.

The chain carries TRBV9 and TRBJ2-1, with TRBD2 as a possible D gene (5 bases). The CDR3 contains 16 residues. Trimming removed 0 bases at V and 0 bases at J, with 10 bases between. Germline V gene data show CDR1 as SGDLS and CDR2 as YYNGEE. The CDR3 region has the DNA TGTGCCAGCAGCGTAGTAAGCGGCAGCTCCTACAATGAGCAGTTCTTC. Protein sequence: CASSVVSGSSYNEQFF. The full variable domain, rest sourced from reference TRBV9 and TRBJ2-1, is DSGVTQTPKHLITATGQRVTLRCSPRSGDLSVYWYQQSLDQGLQFLIQYYNGEERAKGNILERFSAQQFPDLHSELNLSSLELGDSALYFCASSVVSGSSYNEQFFGPGTRLTVL.